The next 13 T cell receptor beta chains were all read from a single sample in a study of spatial heterogeneity in lung cancer. TCRdb redid the calling of the 5' RACE reads with MiXCR, one entry per CDR3 protein. Among about 25,000 distinct CDR3 sequences listed, 5% to 6.5% were seen once. Time point reported: blood at routine non-recurrence follow-up after resection. Unsorted samples of tumor, nontumor lung or frozen PBMC had their whole RNA sequenced. Sequenced here: PBMCs, sampled at follow-up. Every receptor here comes from a male donor with early-stage non-small cell lung cancer.

This clonotype showed up many times. V usage is TRBV20-1 and J usage is TRBJ2-5; tentatively, D is TRBD1 (5 bases). Germline V lookup: CDR1 DFQATT, CDR2 SNEGSKA (reference sequence). CDR3 length equals 12 residues. V gave up 6 bases and J gave up 6 bases, with 14 bases separating them. The DNA of the CDR3 is TGCAGTGCCCCACACCAGGGAAAGACCCAGTACTTC. Encoded protein: CSAPHQGKTQYF.

This chain connects TRBV7-9 to TRBJ1-1; D not resolved. This CDR3 is 13 amino acids long. Germline assignment: CDR1 SEHNR and CDR2 FQNEAQ (reference sequence). V dropped 2 bases and J dropped 2 bases, with 6 bases sitting between them. CDR3 in DNA: TGTGCCAGCAGCTTAATCACTAACACTGAAGCTTTCTTT. It translates to CASSLITNTEAFF.

This clonotype was found many times. V and J are TRBV6-2 or TRBV6-3 and TRBJ1-5; TRBD1 aligns across 8 bases. Trimming removed 4 bases from V and 3 bases from J; junction bases left unmatched: 5. CDR1 and CDR2 (germline): MNHEY, SVGEGT. CDR3 length equals 15 residues. The CDR3 DNA is TGTGCCAGCAGTTTGCAGGGGGCCTCCAATCAGCCCCAGCATTTT. Amino acid sequence: CASSLQGASNQPQHF.

This chain joins TRBV29-1 and TRBJ1-5; the D gene is possibly TRBD1 (6 bases). Germline V CDR1 and CDR2: SQVTM, ANQGSEA. This CDR3 has 13 amino acids. Written as DNA, the CDR3 is TGCAGGCAAGAGGGGGGTGGAGGACAGCCCCAGCATTTT. This encodes CRQEGGGGQPQHF.

This clonotype showed up just a few times. The chain carries TRBV20-1 and TRBJ2-1; 9 bases agree with TRBD1. The J segment lost 7 bases and the V segment lost 0 bases, leaving 16 bases of the junction unmatched. The CDR3 covers 18 residues. Looked up from germline, CDR1 is DFQATT and CDR2 is SNEGSKA (reference sequence). This chain's CDR3 is CSARDSGPGQGSRNEQFF. DNA of the CDR3: TGCAGTGCTAGAGATTCAGGTCCCGGACAGGGGAGCAGGAATGAGCAGTTCTTC.

In this sample, this clonotype turned up many times. The CDR3 nucleotides read TGCAGTGCTAGACAGGGCCAAAAAGAGACCCAGTACTTC. This translates into CSARQGQKETQYF. This sequence joins TRBV20-1 and TRBJ2-5, with D perhaps matching TRBD1 (5 bases). Per germline, CDR1 DFQATT and CDR2 SNEGSKA (reference sequence). CDR3 length: 13 residues. V gave up 2 bases and J gave up 3 bases, with 10 bases separating them.

The sample holds many counts of this clonotype. The rearrangement joins TRBV15 to TRBJ2-3; TRBD2 matches at 11 bases. The germline V gene encodes CDR1 LNHNV and CDR2 YYDKDF (reference sequence). V lost 2 bases to trimming and J lost 2 bases; unmatched junction nucleotides: 9. This CDR3 is 18 amino acids long. The CDR3 sequence: CATSRPPSGGPSTDTQYF. The CDR3 DNA reads as TGTGCCACCAGCAGACCCCCTAGCGGGGGGCCCTCCACAGATACGCAGTATTTT.

This rearrangement joins TRBV6-5 to TRBJ1-1, with D possibly being TRBD1 (5 bases). Germline CDR1 and CDR2: MNHEY and SVGAGI. The CDR3 spans 13 residues. The germline V and J ends were trimmed by 2 bases and 4 bases, with 8 bases remaining between them. CDR3 amino acids: CASSYLGTTEAFF. The CDR3 DNA reads as TGTGCCAGCAGTTACCTAGGGACCACTGAAGCTTTCTTT.

The chain recombines TRBV6-2 or TRBV6-3 with TRBJ2-7; D tentatively fits TRBD1 or TRBD2 (5 bases each). The V end lost 5 bases, the J end lost 1 base, and 15 bases lay between the germline ends. CDR3 length: 15 residues. CDR1 and CDR2 (germline): MNHEY, SVGEGT. CDR3 residues: CASSGMGRMSYEQYF. In nucleotides, the CDR3 is TGTGCCAGCAGTGGAATGGGACGGATGTCCTACGAGCAGTACTTC.

This clonotype was observed a few times. The genes are TRBV19 and TRBJ2-3; D not resolved. The CDR3 length is 12 residues. V lost 5 bases and J lost 5, with 8 bases in between. Germline V gene sequence: CDR1 LNHDA, CDR2 SQIVND (reference sequence). The CDR3 is CASSPRGDTQYF. For the CDR3, the DNA is TGTGCCAGTAGTCCACGCGGAGATACGCAGTATTTT.

This clonotype was counted at least ten times. Here the CDR3 DNA reads TGTGCCAGCAGTCCTTTAGGACAGGGGGCTAATGAGCAGTTCTTC. Amino acids: CASSPLGQGANEQFF. The V gene is TRBV12-3 or TRBV12-4, the J gene TRBJ2-1, with 11 bases aligning to TRBD1. CDR3 length: 15 residues. With 5 bases clipped from V and 7 bases from J, the junction kept 7 bases outside the gene matches.

This clonotype was seen only a few times. V gene TRBV7-2 combines with J gene TRBJ2-1; D is possibly TRBD2 (6 bases). The CDR3 totals 14 residues. The ends were cut back, 3 bases at V and 8 bases at J, with 14 bases in the middle. The germline V gene encodes CDR1 SGHTA and CDR2 FQGNSA. The CDR3 spells CASSFDGTLDEQFF. The CDR3 DNA is TGTGCCAGCAGCTTCGACGGGACTCTCGATGAGCAGTTCTTC.

This clonotype was picked up many times. This chain's CDR3 is CSVQSTDTQYF. The CDR3 bases are TGCAGCGTACAGAGCACAGATACGCAGTATTTT. The chain joins TRBV20-1 to TRBJ2-3, with unresolved D. The CDR3 extends over 11 amino acids. The V gene's germline CDR1 is DFQATT and CDR2 SNEGSKA (reference sequence).